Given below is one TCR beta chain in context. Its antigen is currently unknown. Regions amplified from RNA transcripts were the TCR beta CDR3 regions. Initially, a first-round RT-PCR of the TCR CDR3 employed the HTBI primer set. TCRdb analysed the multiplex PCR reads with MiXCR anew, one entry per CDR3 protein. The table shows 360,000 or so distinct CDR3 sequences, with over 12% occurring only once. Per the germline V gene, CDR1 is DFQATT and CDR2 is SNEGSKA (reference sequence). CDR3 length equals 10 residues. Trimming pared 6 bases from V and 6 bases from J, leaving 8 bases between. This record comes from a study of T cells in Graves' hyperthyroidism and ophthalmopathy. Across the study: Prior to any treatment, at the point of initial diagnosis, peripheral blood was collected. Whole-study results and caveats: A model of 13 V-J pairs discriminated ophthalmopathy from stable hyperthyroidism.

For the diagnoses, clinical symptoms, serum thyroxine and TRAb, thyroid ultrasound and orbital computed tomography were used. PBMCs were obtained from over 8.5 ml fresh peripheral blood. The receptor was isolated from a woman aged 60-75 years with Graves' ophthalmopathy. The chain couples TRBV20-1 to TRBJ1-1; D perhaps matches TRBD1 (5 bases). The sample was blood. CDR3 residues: CSAIQAEAFF. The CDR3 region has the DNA TGCAGTGCCATACAGGCTGAAGCTTTCTTT.